A selection of T cell receptor beta chains follows, all from one sample in a study of response to subunit inactivated influenza vaccine. TCRdb used MiXCR to reprocess the RT-PCR reads, holding one entry per CDR3 protein. The sample consists of about 310,000 distinct CDR3 sequences, 20% to 25% of them appearing once. The material was PBMCs from blood, obtained around 22 months after vaccination. The receptors here all came from a man aged 50 to 75 who received an inactivated influenza vaccine. Each CDR3 is given with its conserved first and last residue. Fields, in order: CDR3 length, V gene, clone size, D gene, J gene, CDR3 protein, CDR3 DNA. A D gene is named only where the DNA matches it firmly. Some rows have no size entry. The others give once, few or many, or a class for an expanded clone.

len: 14; v_gene: TRBV20-1; abundance: few; d_gene: TRBD1; j_gene: TRBJ1-2; CDR3aa: CSAREDRGRGGYTF; CDR3nt: TGCAGTGCTAGAGAAGACAGGGGGCGTGGGGGCTACACCTTC
len: 15; v_gene: TRBV2; abundance: NA; d_gene: NA; j_gene: TRBJ2-1; CDR3aa: CASSERQGFYNEQFF; CDR3nt: TGTGCCAGCAGTGAACGGCAGGGTTTCTACAATGAGCAGTTCTTC
len: 13; v_gene: TRBV20-1; abundance: few; d_gene: TRBD2; j_gene: TRBJ2-3; CDR3aa: CSARMLAADTQYF; CDR3nt: TGCAGTGCTAGGATGCTAGCGGCAGATACGCAGTATTTT
len: 15; v_gene: TRBV14; abundance: few; d_gene: NA; j_gene: TRBJ2-3; CDR3aa: CASSQVVGPTDTQYF; CDR3nt: TGTGCCAGCAGCCAAGTGGTCGGACCCACAGATACGCAGTATTTT
len: 13; v_gene: TRBV7-9; abundance: few; d_gene: NA; j_gene: TRBJ1-6; CDR3aa: CASSPDPNSPLHF; CDR3nt: TGTGCCAGCAGCCCCGACCCTAATTCACCCCTCCACTTT
len: 12; v_gene: TRBV2; abundance: NA; d_gene: TRBD2; j_gene: TRBJ2-5; CDR3aa: CASKRLAETQYF; CDR3nt: TGTGCCAGCAAAAGACTAGCGGAGACCCAGTACTTC
len: 16; v_gene: TRBV14; abundance: many; d_gene: NA; j_gene: TRBJ1-1; CDR3aa: CASSHLNRVQGTEAFF; CDR3nt: TGTGCCAGCAGCCACCTCAACAGGGTCCAGGGGACTGAAGCTTTCTTT
len: 14; v_gene: TRBV7-9; abundance: few; d_gene: NA; j_gene: TRBJ1-2; CDR3aa: CASSLADVAYGYTF; CDR3nt: TGTGCCAGCAGCTTAGCGGATGTGGCTTATGGCTACACCTTC
len: 14; v_gene: TRBV2; abundance: few; d_gene: TRBD1; j_gene: TRBJ1-6; CDR3aa: CASRRTGSNSPLHF; CDR3nt: TGTGCCAGCAGGAGGACAGGGTCTAATTCACCCCTCCACTTT
len: 16; v_gene: TRBV9; abundance: NA; d_gene: NA; j_gene: TRBJ2-3; CDR3aa: CASSAIRGGMADTQYF; CDR3nt: TGTGCCAGCAGCGCCATTAGGGGGGGGATGGCAGATACGCAGTATTTT
len: 16; v_gene: TRBV19; abundance: NA; d_gene: TRBD1; j_gene: TRBJ1-6; CDR3aa: CASSIPGQGSSGTLHF; CDR3nt: TGTGCCAGTAGTATTCCGGGACAGGGATCGTCCGGCACCCTCCACTTT
len: 14; v_gene: TRBV28; abundance: few; d_gene: NA; j_gene: TRBJ1-5; CDR3aa: CASSLGGRRQPQHF; CDR3nt: TGTGCCAGCAGTTTAGGGGGAAGGCGTCAGCCCCAGCATTTT
len: 14; v_gene: TRBV7-6; abundance: NA; d_gene: NA; j_gene: TRBJ2-1; CDR3aa: CASSFDGGGNEQFF; CDR3nt: TGTGCCAGCAGCTTCGACGGTGGCGGCAATGAGCAGTTCTTC
len: 12; v_gene: TRBV29-1; abundance: few; d_gene: NA; j_gene: TRBJ1-2; CDR3aa: CSVTQGGYGYTF; CDR3nt: TGCAGCGTGACCCAGGGAGGCTATGGCTACACCTTC
len: 14; v_gene: TRBV5-6; abundance: few; d_gene: NA; j_gene: TRBJ1-1; CDR3aa: CASSSRQANTEAFF; CDR3nt: TGTGCCAGCAGCTCGCGACAGGCGAACACTGAAGCTTTCTTT
len: 14; v_gene: TRBV4-2; abundance: NA; d_gene: TRBD2; j_gene: TRBJ2-3; CDR3aa: CASRLAGGTDTQYF; CDR3nt: TGTGCCAGTAGGCTAGCGGGGGGAACAGATACGCAGTATTTT
len: 14; v_gene: TRBV10-1; abundance: few; d_gene: TRBD1; j_gene: TRBJ1-1; CDR3aa: CASSPTGKGTEAFF; CDR3nt: TGCGCCAGCAGTCCGACAGGGAAAGGCACTGAAGCTTTCTTT
len: 14; v_gene: TRBV7-2; abundance: NA; d_gene: TRBD1; j_gene: TRBJ1-6; CDR3aa: CASSSDRERFALHF; CDR3nt: TGTGCCAGCAGCTCTGACAGGGAACGGTTTGCCCTCCACTTT
len: 15; v_gene: TRBV3-1; abundance: NA; d_gene: NA; j_gene: TRBJ1-2; CDR3aa: CASSQRFEGRYGYTF; CDR3nt: TGTGCCAGCAGCCAAAGATTCGAAGGGCGGTATGGCTACACCTTC
len: 16; v_gene: TRBV27; abundance: NA; d_gene: NA; j_gene: TRBJ2-2; CDR3aa: CASSPGWQKNKGELFF; CDR3nt: TGTGCCAGCAGTCCTGGGTGGCAGAAGAATAAGGGGGAGCTGTTTTTT